These T cell receptor beta chains were read from a single sample in a study of T cell changes during pregnancy in multiple sclerosis. Libraries were prepared by immunoSEQ multiplex PCR; TCRdb keeps only in-frame clonotypes and omits some of them. The table includes 130,000 or so clones, 80% to 95% detected once. The sample in question was peripheral blood, obtained before pregnancy. The receptors here all came from a female donor with multiple sclerosis, enrolled in a pregnancy study. Both conserved end residues are part of each CDR3. A D gene is named only where the DNA matches it firmly. Where a row states a size, it is once, few, many or the class of an expanded clone; other rows omit it.

TRBJ2-1,TRBV4-2,TRBD2,-,CASSQEFRGRYEQFF,TGTGCCAGCAGCCAAGAGTTTCGCGGGAGATATGAGCAGTTCTTC
TRBJ1-2,TRBV29-1,-,-,CSVEDRRGGVLNYGYTF,TGCAGCGTTGAAGATCGTCGGGGGGGAGTTCTTAACTATGGCTACACCTTC
TRBJ2-7,TRBV19,-,-,CASSPGLRSYEQYF,TGTGCCAGTAGTCCCGGACTTCGCTCCTACGAGCAGTACTTC
TRBJ2-1,TRBV29-1,TRBD2,-,CSVLTSGRGNEQFF,TGCAGCGTTCTGACTAGCGGGAGAGGTAATGAGCAGTTCTTC
TRBJ2-1,TRBV27,TRBD2,-,CASSLRSASGRSHNEQFF,TGTGCCAGCAGTTTACGTAGTGCTAGCGGGAGGAGCCACAATGAGCAGTTCTTC
TRBJ2-7,TRBV5-6,TRBD1,-,CASSGTVSYEQYF,TGTGCCAGCAGTGGGACAGTTTCCTACGAGCAGTACTTC
TRBJ1-6,TRBV4-2,-,-,CASSQGMNSGTLSSPLHF,TGTGCCAGCAGCCAAGGTATGAATAGCGGGACACTCAGCTCACCCCTCCACTTT
TRBJ1-6,TRBV27,-,-,CASSLVGANSPLHF,TGTGCCAGCAGTTTAGTAGGGGCGAATTCACCCCTCCACTTT
TRBJ2-5,TRBV5-6,TRBD2,once,CASSSLAGGPQETQYF,TGTGCCAGCAGCTCTCTAGCGGGAGGGCCCCAAGAGACCCAGTACTTC
TRBJ2-1,TRBV27,TRBD2,-,CASSSPPREGPLYYNEQFF,TGTGCCAGCAGTTCCCCACCGCGGGAGGGCCCTCTTTATTACAATGAGCAGTTCTTC
TRBJ1-1,TRBV19,-,once,CANRIQGLNTEAFF,TGTGCCAACCGCATACAGGGTTTGAACACTGAAGCTTTCTTT
TRBJ1-2,TRBV28,-,-,CASSLWGGNNYGYTF,TGTGCCAGCAGTTTATGGGGGGGTAATAACTATGGCTACACCTTC
TRBJ2-7,TRBV27,TRBD1,-,CASSNTRGQGETYEQYF,TGTGCCAGCAGTAACACAAGAGGACAGGGTGAGACCTACGAGCAGTACTTC
TRBJ1-1,TRBV6-5,TRBD1,-,CASSYQPDRGWAFF,TGTGCCAGCAGTTACCAGCCCGACAGGGGATGGGCTTTCTTT
TRBJ2-2,TRBV5-1,TRBD1,once,CASSLVDRDTGELFF,TGCGCCAGCAGCTTAGTGGACAGGGACACCGGGGAGCTGTTTTTT
TRBJ2-7,TRBV29-1,-,-,CSVYVVGDYEQYF,TGCAGCGTTTATGTAGTAGGGGATTACGAGCAGTACTTC
TRBJ2-5,TRBV7-3,TRBD2,-,CASSLTVRAGGPTGETQYF,TGTGCCAGCAGCTTAACTGTCCGAGCGGGAGGGCCGACGGGAGAGACCCAGTACTTC
TRBJ2-7,TRBV5-1,-,-,CASSAAVTGPSEQYF,TGCGCCAGCAGCGCTGCCGTGACAGGCCCCTCCGAGCAGTACTTC
TRBJ1-1,TRBV19,TRBD1,-,CASSPQGQSNTEAFF,TGTGCCAGTAGTCCTCAGGGACAGTCGAACACTGAAGCTTTCTTT
TRBJ2-3,TRBV7-7,TRBD1,-,CASSLRDRETDTQYF,TGTGCCAGCAGCTTACGGGACAGGGAGACAGATACGCAGTATTTT
TRBJ1-5,TRBV2,-,-,CASSEWGRSLEPQHF,TGTGCCAGCAGTGAATGGGGGCGATCACTGGAGCCCCAGCATTTT
TRBJ1-1,TRBV9,TRBD1,-,CASSVIHGQVGRGTEAFF,TGTGCCAGCAGCGTTATCCATGGACAGGTGGGTAGGGGCACTGAAGCTTTCTTT
TRBJ2-7,TRBV5-5,TRBD2,-,CASSALAGVGEQYF,TGTGCCAGCAGCGCGCTAGCGGGAGTAGGCGAGCAGTACTTC
TRBJ2-1,TRBV5-6,TRBD2,once,CASSGRLAGSGNEQFF,TGTGCCAGCAGCGGCAGACTAGCGGGAAGCGGCAATGAGCAGTTCTTC
TRBJ2-7,TRBV6-5,TRBD1,-,CASRGSGTGSHEQYF,TGTGCCAGCAGGGGCTCCGGGACAGGGAGCCACGAGCAGTACTTC